This T cell receptor beta chain was recorded in a study of blood T cells in healthy people across ages. Combining a sample-barcoded 5' primer with a J-beta primer mix, a second PCR ran for about 6 to 11 cycles. A template-switch adaptor containing 12 random nucleotides labeled each cDNA molecule. TCRdb passed the 5' RACE reads through MiXCR, listing each CDR3 protein once. In the table there are 1,300,000 or so distinct CDR3 sequences, approximately 59% of which are singletons. The CDR3 is 14 amino acids. Per germline, CDR1 DFQATT and CDR2 SNEGSKA (reference sequence). Unmatched junction bases numbered 7, after V lost 1 base and J lost 8 bases. As regards this clonotype: Its target is unknown.

General study results and limits: Both higher diversity and more naive CD4+ cells marked long-lived donors when set against aged donors. TCR beta diversity per million T cells fell roughly linearly with age.

The TCR originated in a young man in good health. V usage is TRBV20-1 and J usage is TRBJ2-1; 8 bases map to TRBD2. The sample taken for sequencing was blood. The CDR3 nucleotides are TGCAGTGCTAGAGTAAAGGGACTAGGGCATGAGCAGTTCTTC. Its protein product is CSARVKGLGHEQFF.